This paragraph reports one TCR beta chain. Authors' analysis steps: Amplifying reference gene primers gave estimates of nucleated cell counts. This table comes from immunoSEQ multiplex PCR, and its TCRdb copy is limited to in-frame clones, with some not included. D and trimming come from the DNA, and the V and J calls and clone size come from that table. The sample holds 150,000 or so clones, 85% to 90% seen once. This record belongs to a study of blood T cell repertoires in COVID-19. Study-wide context: The samples span acute and convalescent COVID-19 from the United States, Italy and Spain. T cells, B-cell-depleted T cells, or PBMCs supplied cDNA or gDNA.

This CDR3 comprises 14 residues. Germline loops: CDR1 SGHVS, CDR2 FQNEAQ. Unmatched junction bases numbered 5, after V lost 1 base and J lost 6 bases. The chain joins TRBV7-8 to TRBJ2-7, with 8 bases aligning to TRBD1. The origin of this receptor is an older woman with acute or convalescent COVID-19. The material sequenced was peripheral blood. This chain's CDR3 is CASSLGADRGEQYF. The CDR3 DNA reads as TGTGCCAGCAGCTTAGGAGCTGACAGGGGCGAGCAGTACTTC.